What follows are 21 T cell receptor beta chains derived from one specimen sequenced in a study of cytomegalovirus exposure and HLA in healthy donors. Use of 60 Vbeta and 13 Jbeta primers characterized the PCR. TCRdb's copy holds only in-frame clones and misses some; the assay was immunoSEQ multiplex PCR. The listing contains tens of thousands of clones. The specimen sequenced was PBMCs. Source of these receptors: a woman in her thirties or forties in good health and CMV-seropositive.

The V gene is TRBV29-1, the J gene TRBJ1-2; D gene unclear. Germline-derived CDR1 and CDR2 are SQVTM and ANQGSEA. The CDR3 is made up of 14 amino acids. Trimming shortened V by 7 bases and J by 4 bases, and 19 bases separated the two germline ends. The CDR3 loop is CSADHGLDTYGYTF. The CDR3 nucleotides read TGCAGCGCTGACCATGGACTGGATACCTATGGCTACACCTTC.

The chain is built from TRBV6-5 and TRBJ1-3; 8 bases map to TRBD1. Trimming took 5 bases from V and 0 from J; bases not matched to a gene: 3. Germline lookup yields CDR1 MNHEY and CDR2 SVGAGI. CDR3 length: 15 residues. The CDR3 nucleotides read TGTGCCAGCAGTAGACAGGGGTTCTCTGGAAACACCATATATTTT. Encoded protein: CASSRQGFSGNTIYF.

Here the CDR3 DNA reads TGTGCCAGCAGTGACAGATTCTCCTACGAGCAGTACTTC. It encodes CASSDRFSYEQYF. V gene TRBV25-1 combines with J gene TRBJ2-7; D remains unclear. V was clipped by 3 bases and J by 0 bases, with 6 bases between them. The CDR3 consists of 13 residues. CDR1 and CDR2 (germline): MGHDK, SYGVNS.

The chain uses TRBV7-2 and TRBJ2-1; 9 positions agree with TRBD2. J lost 2 bases, V lost 5 bases, and 10 bases had no gene match. Germline CDR1 and CDR2: SGHTA and FQGNSA. The CDR3 is 17 residues long. The CDR3 loop reads CASSALGGGVTYNEQFF. CDR3 nucleotide sequence: TGTGCCAGCAGCGCCTTGGGCGGGGGGGTCACCTACAATGAGCAGTTCTTC.

The CDR3 loop reads CASSQGGARQPQHF. CDR3 nucleotide sequence: TGTGCCAGCAGCCAAGGCGGGGCTCGTCAGCCCCAGCATTTT. The gene calls are TRBV6-1 and TRBJ1-5, with a tentative D call TRBD1 (5 bases). V was clipped by 6 bases and J by 6 bases, with 15 bases between them. The CDR3 is 14 residues long. CDR1 and CDR2 from the germline V gene are MNHNS and SASEGT.

As DNA, the CDR3 is TGTGCCAGCAACAGAGGGGAGACCCAGTACTTC. This sequence encodes CASNRGETQYF. The chain is built from TRBV6-6 and TRBJ2-5, with D maybe TRBD2 (5 bases). Germline V lookup: CDR1 MNHNY, CDR2 SVGAGI (reference sequence). Trimming stripped 7 bases from V and 5 bases from J, with 8 bases between. There are 11 residues in the CDR3.

The chain carries TRBV19 and TRBJ2-1, with 7 bases aligning to TRBD1. The germline V gene has CDR1 LNHDA and CDR2 SQIVND (reference sequence). Germline trimming cut 3 bases from V and 3 bases from J; bases unmatched to any gene: 5. This CDR3 is built from 15 residues. For the CDR3, the DNA is TGTGCCAGTAGTATTGACAGGGATAGCTACAATGAGCAGTTCTTC. Its protein is CASSIDRDSYNEQFF.

The chain recombines TRBV21-1 with TRBJ2-7; the table assigns TRBD1, which was not confirmed against the DNA. TRBV21-1 is a documented pseudogene. The CDR3 has 17 residues. As DNA, the CDR3 is TGTGCCAGCAGCAGGCCGTGGGGGCAGAATTTCTCCTACGAGCAGTACTTC. Amino acid sequence: CASSRPWGQNFSYEQYF.

The V and J genes are TRBV5-1 and TRBJ1-3; D gene uncertain. The V gene lost 0 bases and the J gene lost 0 bases, with 7 bases spanning the gap. CDR1 and CDR2 (germline): SGHRS, YFSETQ. The CDR3 is 15 residues long. The CDR3 sequence is CASSLGVSSGNTIYF. The CDR3, as DNA: TGCGCCAGCAGCTTGGGAGTTAGCTCTGGAAACACCATATATTTT. The full variable domain, with the rest looked up from reference TRBV5-1 and TRBJ1-3, is KAGVTQTPRYLIKTRGQQVTLSCSPISGHRSVSWYQQTPGQGLQFLFEYFSETQRNKGNFPGRFSGRQFSNSRSEMNVSTLELGDSALYLCASSLGVSSGNTIYFGEGSWLTVV.

The chain employs TRBV6-1 and TRBJ1-1, with TRBD1 matching over 8 bases. This CDR3 spans 16 amino acids. Germline CDR1 is MNHNS and CDR2 is SASEGT. V dropped 4 bases and J dropped 1; count of bases not matched to a gene: 8. The CDR3: CASSVPLGTGNTEAFF. In DNA form, the CDR3 reads TGTGCCAGCAGTGTCCCCCTGGGGACAGGGAACACTGAAGCTTTCTTT.

The gene calls are TRBV11-2 and TRBJ2-6; D is perhaps TRBD1 (7 bases). Looked up from germline, CDR1 is SGHAT and CDR2 is FQNNGV. Trimming left V 1 base short and J 4 bases short, with 17 bases between. There are 18 residues in the CDR3. This chain's CDR3 is CASSLAGGTPLGANVLTF. The CDR3 DNA reads TGTGCCAGCAGCTTAGCAGGGGGGACCCCCCTGGGGGCCAACGTCCTGACTTTC. Looking up the rest from reference TRBV11-2 and TRBJ2-6 gives the full variable domain: EAGVAQSPRYKIIEKRQSVAFWCNPISGHATLYWYQQILGQGPKLLIQFQNNGVVDDSQLPKDRFSAERLKGVDSTLKIQPAKLEDSAVYLCASSLAGGTPLGANVLTFGAGSRLTVL.

V and J are TRBV5-1 and TRBJ2-2; 7 nucleotides agree with TRBD2. Germline loops: CDR1 SGHRS, CDR2 YFSETQ. The CDR3 is 17 amino acids. J was trimmed by 1 base and V by 4 bases; bases with no gene match: 10. CDR3 nucleotides: TGCGCCAGCAGCATACTCTCAGCGGGGAGGAACACCGGGGAGCTGTTTTTT. Protein: CASSILSAGRNTGELFF.

V is TRBV7-9 and J is TRBJ2-1; TRBD2 matches 8 bases. Germline CDR1 reads SEHNR; CDR2 reads FQNEAQ (reference sequence). The CDR3 totals 14 residues. With 5 bases clipped from V and 3 bases from J, the junction kept 3 bases outside the gene matches. The CDR3 reads CASSRGGNYNEQFF. In DNA, the CDR3 is TGTGCCAGCAGCCGGGGGGGAAACTACAATGAGCAGTTCTTC.

V is TRBV4-2 and J is TRBJ2-1, with a possible D match to TRBD2 (6 bases). The CDR3 contains 15 residues. Germline-derived CDR1 and CDR2 are LGHNA and YNFKEQ. Deletions cut 5 bases from V and 8 bases from J, with 19 bases between. The CDR3 protein is CASSSTAGSADEQFF. The CDR3 DNA reads TGTGCCAGCAGCTCTACAGCGGGTTCGGCGGATGAGCAGTTCTTC.

The rearrangement uses TRBV7-2 and TRBJ2-3, with a weak D call TRBD2 (5 bases). Germline V gene data show CDR1 as SGHTA and CDR2 as FQGNSA. This CDR3 comprises 14 residues. V lost 4 bases and J 6 bases, leaving 14 bases between the germline ends. This CDR3 is CASSSSAQRDTQYF. Written as DNA, the CDR3 is TGTGCCAGCAGCTCGTCGGCCCAGCGGGATACGCAGTATTTT.

The chain combines TRBV2 with TRBJ1-1; 7 bases are shared with TRBD1. The germline CDR1 and CDR2 sequences are SNHLY and FYNNEI. Germline trimming cut 6 bases from V and 1 base from J; bases unmatched to any gene: 5. The CDR3 is 14 amino acids. CDR3 in DNA: TGTGCCAGCAGGTGGACAGGAGCGAACACTGAAGCTTTCTTT. Amino acids: CASRWTGANTEAFF.

The rearrangement joins TRBV7-2 to TRBJ1-3, with D tentatively TRBD1 (5 bases). Trimming left V 0 bases short and J 4 bases short, with 10 bases between. The CDR3 covers 15 residues. Per the germline V gene, CDR1 is SGHTA and CDR2 is FQGNSA. The CDR3 DNA is TGTGCCAGCAGCTTAGCGGGGGGTCTAGGAAACACCATATATTTT. This translates into CASSLAGGLGNTIYF.

The chain links TRBV18 to TRBJ2-3; unclear D gene. Germline V gene sequence: CDR1 KGHSH, CDR2 LQKENI. The V end lost 6 bases, the J end lost 2 bases, and 9 bases lay between the germline ends. The CDR3 runs to 13 residues. Here the CDR3 DNA reads TGTGCCAGCTCGCTCGGTACCACAGATACGCAGTATTTT. Amino acids: CASSLGTTDTQYF.

This sequence joins TRBV11-2 and TRBJ1-2, with 7 bases fitting TRBD1. From germline, CDR1 is SGHAT and CDR2 FQNNGV. This CDR3 is built from 14 residues. The V segment lost 0 bases and the J segment 8 bases; nucleotides outside the gene matches: 6. In DNA, the CDR3 is TGTGCCAGCAGCTTAGAACCCCAGGGGGTGGGCTACACCTTC. Encoded protein: CASSLEPQGVGYTF.

The chain employs TRBV7-3 and TRBJ2-5, with TRBD2 as a possible D gene (5 bases). The CDR3 has 15 residues. The V gene lost 0 bases and the J gene lost 5 bases, with 13 bases spanning the gap. Germline V gene sequence: CDR1 SGHTA, CDR2 FQGTGA. DNA for the CDR3: TGTGCCAGCAGCTTAACGTCCACCGGCGGGGAGACCCAGTACTTC. Translated: CASSLTSTGGETQYF.

Written as DNA, the CDR3 is TGTGCCAGCAGCTTAACCGTCCAGGCAGATTACAATGAGCAGTTCTTC. Translating gives CASSLTVQADYNEQFF. This chain connects TRBV7-3 to TRBJ2-1, with D hard to call. The V end was cut by 0 bases, the J end by 4 bases, with 13 bases between. CDR3 length: 16 residues. The V gene's germline CDR1 is SGHTA and CDR2 FQGTGA.